The entry that follows covers one T cell receptor (beta chain) sequence. What it recognizes is unknown. The source of the sample is a study of cytomegalovirus exposure and HLA in healthy donors. About the research overall: Among the 400 or so donors who were genotyped, approximately 84% fell in the genetic ancestry cluster that is associated with self-reported Caucasian donors. General study results and limits: HLA alleles were associated with around 17,000 TCR beta sequences in a later analysis at 0.05 false discovery rate.

Donors showed nominal health when sampled, although they likely had unrecorded immune exposures. The study ran its PCR with 60 Vbeta and 13 Jbeta primers. Libraries were prepared by immunoSEQ multiplex PCR; TCRdb keeps only in-frame clonotypes and omits some of them. The sample holds some 130,000 clones, approximately 61% seen once. Input material: PBMCs. The origin of this receptor is a human donor in good health.

The CDR3 coding sequence is TGTGCCAGCTCACTACGGGTCGTCGATAGTAACTATGGCTACACCTTC. Its translation is CASSLRVVDSNYGYTF. V is TRBV18 and J is TRBJ1-2, with D unclear. V lost 4 bases and J 1 base, leaving 16 bases between the germline ends. There are 16 residues in the CDR3. Germline V gives CDR1 KGHSH, CDR2 LQKENI.